This TCR beta chain was sequenced in a study of shared clonotypes between healthy human individuals. The germline gives CDR1 MNHEY, CDR2 SMNVEV (reference sequence). CDR3 length: 14 amino acids. The V end was cut by 8 bases, the J end by 4 bases, with 17 bases between. Cells designated naive CD8 were CD45RO-negative and were positively selected for CCR7, with terminally differentiated effector memory CD45RA+ cells excluded. Sorted-subset replicate PCRs used about 200 ng of genomic DNA. This amount corresponded to 30,000 to 35,000 T cell genomes. Method: immunoSEQ multiplex PCR; TCRdb's copy keeps in-frame clones and lacks some. The data show some 2,100,000 clones, approximately 94% seen once.

V is TRBV27 and J is TRBJ1-1, with D maybe TRBD1 (6 bases). This sequence was found in a man aged 18 to 29 in good health. Some clones in this sample may be carry-over from other donors' samples. Sequenced input: naive CD8+ T cells from PBMCs. The CDR3 DNA reads TGTGCCAGCGCTGAGGGGGGCCTGATCACTGAAGCTTTCTTT. It encodes CASAEGGLITEAFF.